Listed below are T cell receptor beta chains from one sample, sequenced in a study of type 1 and type 2 diabetes patients. One entry per CDR3 protein, called by TCRdb with MiXCR from the multiplex PCR reads. In the table there are under 300,000 distinct CDR3 sequences, approximately 50% of which are singletons. Sequences were obtained from peripheral blood mononuclear cells (PBMCs). The receptors here all came from a man aged 18 to 35 with type 2 diabetes. Each CDR3 is given without its conserved first and last residue. Each record gives: J gene, clone size, V gene, CDR3 protein. A clone size is listed for some rows: how often the clone was seen (once, few, many), or a class if it is expanded.

j_call: TRBJ2-7
clone_size: few
v_call: TRBV12-3/TRBV12-4
cdr3_aa: ASSRTSGGTIH

j_call: NA
clone_size: NA
v_call: TRBV28
cdr3_aa: ASSPAPAPVGEQF

j_call: TRBJ1-6
clone_size: NA
v_call: TRBV5-1
cdr3_aa: ASSYYGQNNSPLH

j_call: TRBJ2-7
clone_size: NA
v_call: TRBV5-1
cdr3_aa: ASSPDGRGPLDEQY

j_call: TRBJ1-2
clone_size: few
v_call: TRBV9
cdr3_aa: ASSIDGGEGGYT

j_call: TRBJ1-1
clone_size: once
v_call: TRBV9
cdr3_aa: ASSVGAEVTEAF

j_call: TRBJ2-2
clone_size: NA
v_call: TRBV19
cdr3_aa: ASSPRDKATRELF

j_call: TRBJ2-1
clone_size: once
v_call: TRBV20-1
cdr3_aa: SARLVNEQF

j_call: TRBJ2-7
clone_size: few
v_call: TRBV12-3/TRBV12-4
cdr3_aa: ASSRRDKHYEQY

j_call: TRBJ2-2
clone_size: NA
v_call: TRBV19
cdr3_aa: ASSATGGAPRKLF

j_call: TRBJ2-5
clone_size: few
v_call: TRBV27
cdr3_aa: ASSPQGRPSFETQY

j_call: TRBJ1-1
clone_size: few
v_call: TRBV30
cdr3_aa: ACRTGGPNLMNTEAF

j_call: TRBJ1-5
clone_size: few
v_call: TRBV10-3
cdr3_aa: AISEQGPPGQPQH

j_call: TRBJ2-7
clone_size: many
v_call: TRBV27
cdr3_aa: ASSFRSGRLTYEQY

j_call: TRBJ1-1
clone_size: NA
v_call: TRBV30
cdr3_aa: AWTKAGTVNTEAF

j_call: NA
clone_size: NA
v_call: TRBV7-2
cdr3_aa: ATSRGGTANYNEQY

j_call: TRBJ2-2
clone_size: once
v_call: TRBV5-1
cdr3_aa: ASSSSGRRYTGELF

j_call: TRBJ2-7
clone_size: many
v_call: TRBV15
cdr3_aa: ATRGGSGYEQY

j_call: TRBJ1-6
clone_size: few
v_call: TRBV15
cdr3_aa: ATSREAGIRSPLH

j_call: TRBJ2-7
clone_size: NA
v_call: TRBV2
cdr3_aa: ASSVLAGGPAYEQY

j_call: TRBJ2-2
clone_size: few
v_call: TRBV4-1
cdr3_aa: ASSQEYTGELF

j_call: TRBJ2-7
clone_size: NA
v_call: TRBV20-1
cdr3_aa: SANSGRRSYEQY

j_call: TRBJ1-5
clone_size: few
v_call: TRBV2
cdr3_aa: ASSEAKGVGPQH

j_call: TRBJ1-2
clone_size: NA
v_call: TRBV20-1
cdr3_aa: SARVQGTNYGYT

j_call: TRBJ1-1
clone_size: few
v_call: TRBV5-1
cdr3_aa: ASSLKGRAEAF

j_call: TRBJ2-7
clone_size: few
v_call: TRBV4-1
cdr3_aa: ASSHSPDPQSSYEQY

j_call: TRBJ2-7
clone_size: NA
v_call: TRBV25-1
cdr3_aa: ASSHSTSGEGYEQY

j_call: TRBJ2-3
clone_size: few
v_call: TRBV5-1
cdr3_aa: ASSLVLDTQY

j_call: TRBJ2-3
clone_size: NA
v_call: TRBV6-5
cdr3_aa: ASSSNREYRTDTQY

j_call: TRBJ1-2
clone_size: NA
v_call: TRBV7-2
cdr3_aa: ARSLLSTGGGYT

j_call: TRBJ2-7
clone_size: few
v_call: TRBV5-1
cdr3_aa: ASSPRLRGTSGRDEQY

j_call: TRBJ2-6
clone_size: few
v_call: TRBV7-6
cdr3_aa: ASSPLPGGVLT

j_call: TRBJ2-2
clone_size: many
v_call: TRBV5-1
cdr3_aa: ASSLNELSNTGELF

j_call: TRBJ1-3
clone_size: few
v_call: TRBV29-1
cdr3_aa: SVEEGTSGNTIY

j_call: TRBJ2-2
clone_size: few
v_call: TRBV19
cdr3_aa: ASSTRGRGTGELF

j_call: TRBJ1-6
clone_size: NA
v_call: TRBV7-2
cdr3_aa: ASSLGTGNNSPLH

j_call: TRBJ2-1
clone_size: NA
v_call: TRBV9
cdr3_aa: ASSVQGHNEQF

j_call: TRBJ1-1
clone_size: few
v_call: TRBV9
cdr3_aa: ASSDPSLNTEAF

j_call: TRBJ2-2
clone_size: NA
v_call: TRBV7-3
cdr3_aa: ATSLVRRGKGGELF

j_call: TRBJ1-6
clone_size: once
v_call: TRBV2
cdr3_aa: ASSLTGVVRGSPLH

j_call: TRBJ1-1
clone_size: NA
v_call: TRBV29-1
cdr3_aa: SVGGQGLLVTEAF

j_call: TRBJ2-7
clone_size: NA
v_call: TRBV7-6
cdr3_aa: ASSQVERERSYEQY

j_call: TRBJ2-5
clone_size: NA
v_call: TRBV11-3
cdr3_aa: ASSYGGAPTQETQY